This entry lists 24 T cell receptor beta chains sequenced from one sample in a study of CD8 T cells in Susac syndrome. An input of about 0.5 to 1 ug of RNA was subjected to reverse transcription using random hexamers. Via MiXCR, TCRdb re-called the immunoSEQ multiplex PCR reads, giving one row per CDR3 protein. Here the sample spans under 200,000 distinct CDR3 sequences, more than 90% being singletons. The sequencing sample was made of CD4+ T cells from PBMCs. These receptors came from a human donor in good health.

The chain is built from TRBV29-1 and TRBJ2-3, with 8 bases that match TRBD2. The V segment lost 3 bases and the J segment 6 bases; nucleotides outside the gene matches: 11. Germline CDR1 is SQVTM and CDR2 is ANQGSEA. The CDR3 loop spans 15 amino acids. CDR3 residues: CSVELTSGFFDTQYF. CDR3 coding DNA: TGCAGCGTTGAGCTAACTAGCGGTTTCTTCGATACGCAGTATTTT.

In its sample, this clonotype was seen once. The genes are TRBV2 and TRBJ1-1; D perhaps matches TRBD1 (6 bases). Germline loops: CDR1 SNHLY, CDR2 FYNNEI. V shed 6 bases and J shed 4 bases, with 15 bases lying between them. The CDR3 covers 14 residues. CDR3 nucleotide sequence: TGTGCCAGCAGGGGGAGGGGGAGCGTCACTGAAGCTTTCTTT. Translating gives CASRGRGSVTEAFF.

The chain carries TRBV7-9 and TRBJ2-3, with 9 bases that match TRBD1. The germline CDR1 and CDR2 sequences are SEHNR and FQNEAQ (reference sequence). V shed 5 bases and J 6 bases; nucleotides not matched to a gene: 9. The CDR3 is 15 residues long. The CDR3 spells CASSAGTGSLDTQYF. In DNA form, the CDR3 reads TGTGCCAGCAGCGCCGGGACAGGGTCTCTTGATACGCAGTATTTT.

This clonotype was observed once. The chain is built from TRBV30 and TRBJ1-1, with a weak D call TRBD1 (5 bases). V was shortened by 3 bases and J by 6 bases, with 14 bases between the two germline ends. Germline V gene data show CDR1 as GTSNPN and CDR2 as SVGIG (reference sequence). The CDR3 runs to 13 residues. The CDR3 DNA sequence: TGTGCCTGGAGGCGGGGGAGTCGTCCTGAAGCTTTCTTT. Translating gives CAWRRGSRPEAFF.

V and J are TRBV6-5 and TRBJ1-6, with D possibly TRBD1 on 5 matching bases. V dropped 0 bases and J dropped 0 bases, with 6 bases sitting between them. The germline V gene encodes CDR1 MNHEY and CDR2 SVGAGI. CDR3 length equals 16 residues. The CDR3 bases are TGTGCCAGCAGTTACTCGGGGACCTCCTATAATTCACCCCTCCACTTT. This encodes CASSYSGTSYNSPLHF.

This chain connects TRBV4-2 to TRBJ1-6; 9 bases are a match to TRBD1. The CDR3 length is 17 residues. Trimming cost V 0 bases and J 7 bases; bases outside gene matches: 7. Looked up from germline, CDR1 is LGHNA and CDR2 is YNFKEQ. CDR3 DNA: TGTGCCAGCAGCCAAGATCGAGGTACAGGGGGCAATTCACCCCTCCACTTT. It yields the protein CASSQDRGTGGNSPLHF.

This chain uses TRBV12-3 or TRBV12-4 with TRBJ1-1; D unresolved. The CDR3 has 14 amino acids. The V end lost 3 bases, the J end lost 1 base, and 9 bases lay between the germline ends. CDR3 sequence: CASSLGRENTEAFF. CDR3 DNA sequence: TGTGCCAGCAGTTTGGGAAGGGAGAACACTGAAGCTTTCTTT.

The V gene is TRBV15, the J gene TRBJ2-1, with D possibly matching TRBD2 (6 bases). CDR3 length equals 14 residues. The germline CDR1 and CDR2 sequences are LNHNV and YYDKDF (reference sequence). The ends were cut back, 1 base at V and 8 bases at J, with 12 bases in the middle. The CDR3 reads CATSRVGGIDEQFF. CDR3 bases: TGTGCCACCAGCAGAGTTGGCGGGATCGATGAGCAGTTCTTC.

This chain joins TRBV3-1 and TRBJ2-7; D is unresolved. Trimming shortened V by 5 bases and J by 5 bases, and 10 bases separated the two germline ends. CDR1 is LGHDT, CDR2 YNNKEL, per germline (reference sequence). This CDR3 has 12 amino acids. CDR3 in amino acids: CASSVLGDEQYF. CDR3 DNA sequence: TGTGCCAGCAGCGTCCTGGGCGACGAGCAGTACTTC.

The V and J genes are TRBV29-1 and TRBJ2-5, with a weak D call TRBD1 (6 bases). Trimming cost V 0 bases and J 5 bases, with 19 bases left between them. Germline CDR1 is SQVTM and CDR2 is ANQGSEA. The CDR3 extends over 16 amino acids. CDR3 bases: TGCAGCGTTGAAGATCAACTTCATACAGGGATGGAGACCCAGTACTTC. As protein: CSVEDQLHTGMETQYF.

This chain links TRBV5-1 with TRBJ1-3; D is possibly TRBD1 (5 bases). Germline V gene data show CDR1 as SGHRS and CDR2 as YFSETQ. Trimming took off 4 bases at V and 4 bases at J, with 12 bases between the two ends. The CDR3 has 14 amino acids. The CDR3 sequence: CASSPTDGGNTIYF. The CDR3 DNA follows: TGCGCCAGCAGCCCGACAGACGGAGGAAACACCATATATTTT.

The genes are TRBV18 and TRBJ2-6; D gene ambiguous. Germline lookup yields CDR1 KGHSH and CDR2 LQKENI. Trimming cost V 4 bases and J 4 bases, with 5 bases left between them. The length of the CDR3 is 13 residues. Here the CDR3 DNA reads TGTGCCAGCTCACAATCAGGGGCCAACGTCCTGACTTTC. Translation: CASSQSGANVLTF.

This chain connects TRBV11-2 to TRBJ2-3, with 8 bases lining up with TRBD2. CDR1 is SGHAT and CDR2 is FQNNGV in the germline V gene. V lost 5 bases, J lost 5 bases, and 9 bases stayed unmatched. The CDR3 sequence is 15 residues long. CDR3 bases: TGTGCCAGCAGCGCCAGAGCGGGGGTGGGAGATACGCAGTATTTT. Translation gives CASSARAGVGDTQYF.

V usage is TRBV2 and J usage is TRBJ2-1; D possibly corresponds to TRBD1 (6 bases). The CDR3 has 14 residues. V dropped 4 bases and J dropped 3 bases, with 10 bases sitting between them. Germline V gene lookup returns CDR1 SNHLY and CDR2 FYNNEI. The chain's CDR3 is CASSAGTNYNEQFF. CDR3 in DNA: TGTGCCAGCAGTGCCGGGACAAACTACAATGAGCAGTTCTTC.

The chain has TRBV25-1 and TRBJ2-7, with D perhaps being TRBD1 or TRBD2 (5 bases each). Per the germline V gene, CDR1 is MGHDK and CDR2 is SYGVNS. V was shortened by 6 bases and J by 2 bases, with 14 bases between the two germline ends. This CDR3 is 14 amino acids long. This chain's CDR3 is CASSPLGTTYEQYF. The CDR3 bases are TGTGCCAGCAGCCCCCTGGGGACCACCTACGAGCAGTACTTC.

The chain joins TRBV3-1 to TRBJ1-2; no reliable D call. This CDR3 has 13 residues. The germline CDR1 and CDR2 sequences are LGHDT and YNNKEL (reference sequence). Trimming shortened V by 0 bases and J by 8 bases, and 10 bases separated the two germline ends. For the CDR3, the DNA is TGTGCCAGCAGCCAAGATCTTGGACGGGGCTACACCTTC. Its translation: CASSQDLGRGYTF.

The CDR3 DNA reads as TGTGCCAGCAGTTACGGCACAGGAGCCTATGGCTACACCTTC. This codes for CASSYGTGAYGYTF. The V and J genes are TRBV28 and TRBJ1-2; weak D call: TRBD1 (5 bases). The germline V gene encodes CDR1 MDHEN and CDR2 SYDVKM. V shed 4 bases and J shed 4 bases, with 13 bases lying between them. This CDR3 comprises 14 residues.

This chain connects TRBV24-1 to TRBJ2-1; 9 nucleotides agree with TRBD1. From germline, CDR1 is KGHDR and CDR2 SFDVKD. This CDR3 contains 17 residues. V shed 9 bases, J shed 4 bases, and the junction held 15 bases outside the gene matches. The CDR3 nucleotides are TGTGCCACCGGCAACCACTTCCGGGACAGGGAATACAATGAGCAGTTCTTC. Translation gives CATGNHFRDREYNEQFF.

V gene TRBV28 combines with J gene TRBJ2-4, with D maybe TRBD1 (6 bases). This CDR3 is built from 15 residues. The germline CDR1 and CDR2 sequences are MDHEN and SYDVKM. The ends were cut back, 6 bases at V and 1 base at J, with 13 bases in the middle. The chain's CDR3 is CASSVGTGAKNIQYF. DNA of the CDR3: TGTGCCAGCAGCGTAGGAACAGGGGCCAAAAACATTCAGTACTTC.

This clonotype was picked up one time. This chain joins TRBV4-1 and TRBJ2-6; D call uncertain. The germline gives CDR1 MGHRA, CDR2 YSYEKL. V dropped 1 base and J dropped 4 bases, with 11 bases sitting between them. This CDR3 is built from 16 residues. CDR3 loop: CASSQGSTPGANVLTF. CDR3 nucleotides: TGCGCCAGCAGCCAAGGAAGTACACCCGGGGCCAACGTCCTGACTTTC.

J is TRBJ1-2 and V is TRBV6-5; D is unclear. V was shortened by 5 bases and J by 2 bases, with 12 bases between the two germline ends. This CDR3 spans 14 amino acids. Germline-derived CDR1 and CDR2 are MNHEY and SVGAGI. Here the CDR3 reads CASSRLTGNYGYTF. For the CDR3, the DNA is TGTGCCAGCAGTCGTCTGACGGGGAACTATGGCTACACCTTC.

The J gene is TRBJ1-2, the V gene TRBV2, with a tentative D call TRBD1 (5 bases). V lost 6 bases and J lost 2, with 10 bases in between. This CDR3 contains 13 residues. CDR1 and CDR2 (germline): SNHLY, FYNNEI. CDR3 nucleotide sequence: TGTGCCAGCAGCGGGGCTCAAAACTATGGCTACACCTTC. Protein product: CASSGAQNYGYTF.

The rearrangement joins TRBV29-1 to TRBJ2-7; no clear D. V was pared by 8 bases and J by 7 bases, with 21 bases between. Germline V gene sequence: CDR1 SQVTM, CDR2 ANQGSEA. CDR3 size: 13 residues. CDR3 sequence: CSIFGSFKGEQYF. The CDR3 DNA follows: TGCAGCATCTTCGGTAGTTTTAAAGGGGAGCAGTACTTC.

This clonotype came up once. The chain uses TRBV29-1 and TRBJ1-3; D is uncertain. Trimming took 4 bases from V and 2 from J, leaving 12 bases between them. Germline V gene sequence: CDR1 SQVTM, CDR2 ANQGSEA. The CDR3 spans 14 residues. Here the CDR3 DNA reads TGCAGCGTTGGGCGGCGAGGGCCTGGAAACACCATATATTTT. Its translation: CSVGRRGPGNTIYF. The whole variable domain, remainder taken from reference TRBV29-1 and TRBJ1-3, is SAVISQKPSRDICQRGTSLTIQCQVDSQVTMMFWYRQQPGQSLTLIATANQGSEATYESGFVIDKFPISRPNLTFSTLTVSNMSPEDSSIYLCSVGRRGPGNTIYFGEGSWLTVV.